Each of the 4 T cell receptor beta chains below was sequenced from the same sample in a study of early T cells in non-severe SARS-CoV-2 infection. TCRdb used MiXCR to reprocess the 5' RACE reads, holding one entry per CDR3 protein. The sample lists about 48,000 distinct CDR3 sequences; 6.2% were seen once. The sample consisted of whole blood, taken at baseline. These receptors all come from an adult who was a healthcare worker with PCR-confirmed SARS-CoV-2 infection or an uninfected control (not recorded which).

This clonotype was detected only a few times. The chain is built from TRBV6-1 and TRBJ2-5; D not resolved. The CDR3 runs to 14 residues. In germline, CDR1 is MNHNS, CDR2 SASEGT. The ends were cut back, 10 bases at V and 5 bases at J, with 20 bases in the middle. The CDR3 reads CATSTMMAVETQYF. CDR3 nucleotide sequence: TGTGCCACCTCCACCATGATGGCGGTGGAGACCCAGTACTTC.

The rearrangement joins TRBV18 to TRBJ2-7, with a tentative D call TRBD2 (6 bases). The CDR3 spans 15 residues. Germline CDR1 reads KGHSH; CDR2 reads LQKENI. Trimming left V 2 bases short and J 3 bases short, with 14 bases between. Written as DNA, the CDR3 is TGTGCCAGCTCACCAAGGGACTTCCCTAACTACGAGCAGTACTTC. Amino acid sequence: CASSPRDFPNYEQYF. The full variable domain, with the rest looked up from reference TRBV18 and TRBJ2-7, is NAGVMQNPRHLVRRRGQEARLRCSPMKGHSHVYWYRQLPEEGLKFMVYLQKENIIDESGMPKERFSAEFPKEGPSILRIQQVVRGDSAAYFCASSPRDFPNYEQYFGPGTRLTVT.

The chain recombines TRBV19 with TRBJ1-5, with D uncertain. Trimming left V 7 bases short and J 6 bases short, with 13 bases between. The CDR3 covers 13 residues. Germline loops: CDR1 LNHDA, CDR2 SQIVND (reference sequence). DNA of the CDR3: TGTGCCAGTATGAACGTAGGGAGTCAGCCCCAGCATTTT. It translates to CASMNVGSQPQHF.

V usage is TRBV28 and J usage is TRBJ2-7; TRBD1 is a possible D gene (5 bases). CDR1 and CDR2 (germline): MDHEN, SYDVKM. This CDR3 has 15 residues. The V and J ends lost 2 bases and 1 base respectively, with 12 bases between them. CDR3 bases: TGTGCCAGCAGTTTAAGGGGAATAGGTTCCTACGAGCAGTACTTC. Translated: CASSLRGIGSYEQYF.